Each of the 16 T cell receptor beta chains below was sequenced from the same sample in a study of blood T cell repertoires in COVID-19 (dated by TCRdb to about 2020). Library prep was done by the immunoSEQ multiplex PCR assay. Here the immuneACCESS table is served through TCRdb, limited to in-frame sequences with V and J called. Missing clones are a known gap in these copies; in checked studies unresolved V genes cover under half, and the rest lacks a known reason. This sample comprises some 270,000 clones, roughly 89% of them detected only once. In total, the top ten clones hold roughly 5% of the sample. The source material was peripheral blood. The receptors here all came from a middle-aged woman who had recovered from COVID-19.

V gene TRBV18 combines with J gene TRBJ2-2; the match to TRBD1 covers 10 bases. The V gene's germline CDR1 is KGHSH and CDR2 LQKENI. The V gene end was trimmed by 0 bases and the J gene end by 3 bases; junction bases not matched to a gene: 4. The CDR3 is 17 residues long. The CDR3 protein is CASSPPAGTGDTGELFF. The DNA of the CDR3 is TGTGCCAGCTCACCACCAGCCGGGACAGGGGACACCGGGGAGCTGTTTTTT.

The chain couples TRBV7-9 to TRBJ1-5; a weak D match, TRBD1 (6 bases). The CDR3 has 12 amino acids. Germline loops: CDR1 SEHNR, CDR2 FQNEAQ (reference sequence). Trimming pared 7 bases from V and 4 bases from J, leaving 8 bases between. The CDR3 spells CASTQGNQPQHF. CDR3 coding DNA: TGTGCCAGCACGCAGGGGAATCAGCCCCAGCATTTT.

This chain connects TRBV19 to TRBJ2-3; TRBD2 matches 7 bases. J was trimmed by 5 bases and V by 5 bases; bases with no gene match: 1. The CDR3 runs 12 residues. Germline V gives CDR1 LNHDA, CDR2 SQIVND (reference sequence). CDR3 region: CASSRGEDTQYF. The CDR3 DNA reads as TGTGCCAGTAGTCGGGGGGAAGATACGCAGTATTTT. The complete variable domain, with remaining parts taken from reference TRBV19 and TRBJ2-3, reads DGGITQSPKYLFRKEGQNVTLSCEQNLNHDAMYWYRQDPGQGLRLIYYSQIVNDFQKGDIAEGYSVSREKKESFPLTVTSAQKNPTAFYLCASSRGEDTQYFGPGTRLTVL.

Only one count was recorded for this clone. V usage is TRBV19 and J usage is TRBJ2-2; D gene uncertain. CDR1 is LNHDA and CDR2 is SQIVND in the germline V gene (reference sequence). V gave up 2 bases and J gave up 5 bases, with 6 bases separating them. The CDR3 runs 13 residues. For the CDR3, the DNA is TGTGCCAGTAGTATAAGTCAGACCGGGGAGCTGTTTTTT. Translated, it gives CASSISQTGELFF.

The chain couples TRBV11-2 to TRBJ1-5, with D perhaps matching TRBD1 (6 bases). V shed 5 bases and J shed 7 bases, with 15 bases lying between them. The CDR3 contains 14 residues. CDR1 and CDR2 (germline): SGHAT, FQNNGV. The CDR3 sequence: CASSRPGEKQPQHF. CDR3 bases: TGTGCCAGCAGCCGACCAGGGGAGAAACAGCCCCAGCATTTT.

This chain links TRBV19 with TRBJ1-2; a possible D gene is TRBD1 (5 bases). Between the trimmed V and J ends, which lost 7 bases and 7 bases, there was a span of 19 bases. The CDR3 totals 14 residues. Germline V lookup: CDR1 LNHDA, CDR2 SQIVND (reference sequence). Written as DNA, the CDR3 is TGTGCCAGTAATCCCCCCCAGGGAGGTAGTGGCTACACCTTC. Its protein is CASNPPQGGSGYTF.

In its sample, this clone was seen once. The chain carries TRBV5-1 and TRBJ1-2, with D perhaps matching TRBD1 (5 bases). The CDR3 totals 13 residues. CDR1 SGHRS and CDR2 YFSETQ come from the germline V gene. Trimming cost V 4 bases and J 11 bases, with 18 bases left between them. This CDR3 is CASSHREGREYTF. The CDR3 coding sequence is TGCGCCAGCAGCCACCGAGAGGGGCGGGAATACACCTTC.

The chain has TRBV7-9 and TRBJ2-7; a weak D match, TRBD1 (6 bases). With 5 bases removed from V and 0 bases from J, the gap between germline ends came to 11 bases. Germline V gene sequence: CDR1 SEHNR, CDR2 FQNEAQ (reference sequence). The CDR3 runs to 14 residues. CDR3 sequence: CASSRRGTSYEQYF. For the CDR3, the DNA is TGTGCCAGCAGCCGTAGGGGGACCTCCTACGAGCAGTACTTC.

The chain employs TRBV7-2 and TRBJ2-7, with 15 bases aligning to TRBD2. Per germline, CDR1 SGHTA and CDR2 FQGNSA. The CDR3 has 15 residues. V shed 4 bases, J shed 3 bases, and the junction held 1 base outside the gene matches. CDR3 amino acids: CASSWTSGGVYEQYF. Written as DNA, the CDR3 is TGTGCCAGCAGCTGGACTAGCGGGGGGGTCTACGAGCAGTACTTC.

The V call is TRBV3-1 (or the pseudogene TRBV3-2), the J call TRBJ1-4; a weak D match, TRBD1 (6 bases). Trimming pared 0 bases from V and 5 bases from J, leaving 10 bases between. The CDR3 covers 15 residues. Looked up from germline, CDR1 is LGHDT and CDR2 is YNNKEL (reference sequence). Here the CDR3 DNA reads TGTGCCAGCAGCCAAGAAGCAGGGACAAATGAAAAACTGTTTTTT. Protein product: CASSQEAGTNEKLFF.

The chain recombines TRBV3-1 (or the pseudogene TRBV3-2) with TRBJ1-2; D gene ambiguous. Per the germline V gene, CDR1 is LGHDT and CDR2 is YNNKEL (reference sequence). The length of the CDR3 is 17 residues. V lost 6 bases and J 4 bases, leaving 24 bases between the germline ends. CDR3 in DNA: TGTGCCAGCAGATCAACCCTTGGACCCAGTGCGGGCTATGGCTACACCTTC. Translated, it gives CASRSTLGPSAGYGYTF.

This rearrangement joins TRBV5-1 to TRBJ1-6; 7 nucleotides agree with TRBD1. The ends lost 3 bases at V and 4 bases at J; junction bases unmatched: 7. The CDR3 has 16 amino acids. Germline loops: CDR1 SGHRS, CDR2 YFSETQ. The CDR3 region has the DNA TGCGCCAGCAGCTCGATTCCGGGACAGTATAATTCACCCCTCCACTTT. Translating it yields CASSSIPGQYNSPLHF.

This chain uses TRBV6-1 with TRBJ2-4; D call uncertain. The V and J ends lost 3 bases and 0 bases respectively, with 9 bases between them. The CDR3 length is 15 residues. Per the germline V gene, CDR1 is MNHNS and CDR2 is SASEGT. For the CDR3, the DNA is TGTGCCAGCAGTGATGAGACACAAGCCAAAAACATTCAGTACTTC. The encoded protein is CASSDETQAKNIQYF.

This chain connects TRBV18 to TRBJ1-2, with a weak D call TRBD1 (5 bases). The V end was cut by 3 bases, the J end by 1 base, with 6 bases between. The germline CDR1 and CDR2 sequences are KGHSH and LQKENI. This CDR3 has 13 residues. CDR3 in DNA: TGTGCCAGCTCACCCAGGGTTAACTATGGCTACACCTTC. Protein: CASSPRVNYGYTF.

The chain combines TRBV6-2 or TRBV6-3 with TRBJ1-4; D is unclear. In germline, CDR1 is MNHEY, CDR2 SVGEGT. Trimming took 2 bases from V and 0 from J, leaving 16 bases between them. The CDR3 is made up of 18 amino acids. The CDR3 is CASSYPNLKLATNEKLFF. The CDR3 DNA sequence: TGTGCCAGCAGTTACCCAAATTTGAAGCTCGCAACTAATGAAAAACTGTTTTTT.

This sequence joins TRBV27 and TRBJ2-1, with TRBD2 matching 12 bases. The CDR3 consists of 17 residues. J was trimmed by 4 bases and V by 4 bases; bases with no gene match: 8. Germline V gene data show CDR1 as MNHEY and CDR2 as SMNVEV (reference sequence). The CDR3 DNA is TGTGCCAGCAGTTCGACTAGCGGGAGTAGATTATACAATGAGCAGTTCTTC. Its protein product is CASSSTSGSRLYNEQFF.